Shown below are 5 T cell receptor beta chains from a single sample sequenced in a study of T cell clonality in common variable immunodeficiency. TCRdb's copy holds only in-frame clones and misses some; the assay was immunoSEQ multiplex PCR. Recorded here are under 45,000 clones, none singletons. The sequenced material came from peripheral blood mononuclear cells. These receptors were obtained from a person aged 18-70 years in good health.

This clone was detected many times. Read sequence stops 3 residues before the CDR3 end, and the germline J gene provides the missing end. This chain links TRBV20-1 with TRBJ2-5, with D possibly TRBD1 on 6 matching bases. This CDR3 is 17 amino acids long. With 1 base removed from V and 2 bases from J, the gap between germline ends came to 20 bases. Germline V CDR1 and CDR2: DFQATT, SNEGSKA (reference sequence). The CDR3 DNA, read in part, is TGCAGTGCTAGAGGGGGGTTCACAGGGACCATTCAAGAGACC. As protein: CSARGGFTGTIQET. The CDR3 in full is CSARGGFTGTIQETQYF.

This clone was found many times. Read sequence stops 3 residues before the CDR3 end, and the germline J gene provides the missing end. The chain has TRBV7-9 and TRBJ1-2, with D possibly TRBD1 on 6 matching bases. CDR1 and CDR2 from the germline V gene are SEHNR and FQNEAQ (reference sequence). This CDR3 has 12 residues. The DNA read from the CDR3 is TGTGCCAGCAGCTCAGGGGCTCGCGGC. Translating gives CASSSGARG. The whole CDR3 protein is CASSSGARGYTF.

In its sample, this clone was seen many times. The CDR3 end is not reached by the read, which stops 3 residues before it; the germline J gene fills it in. The rearrangement links TRBV20-1 to TRBJ2-1, with 14 bases aligning to TRBD2. CDR3 length: 16 amino acids. With 6 bases clipped from V and 6 bases from J, the junction kept 10 bases outside the gene matches. Germline V gene lookup returns CDR1 DFQATT and CDR2 SNEGSKA (reference sequence). This CDR3 is CSAPGLAGVKANEQFF. The sequenced CDR3 bases are TGCAGTGCCCCGGGACTAGCGGGAGTCAAGGCCAATGAG.

This clone came up many times. Read sequence stops 3 residues before the CDR3 end, and the germline J gene provides the missing end. The gene calls are TRBV18 and TRBJ2-7; a possible D gene is TRBD1 (5 bases). CDR1 and CDR2 from the germline V gene are KGHSH and LQKENI. The CDR3 totals 13 residues. The V end lost 6 bases, the J end lost 6 bases, and 15 bases lay between the germline ends. The DNA read from the CDR3 is TGTGCCAGCTCTCCAACCAGGGTGGGCGAG. Its protein is CASSPTRVGE. Given in full, the CDR3 is CASSPTRVGEQYF.

At least ten counts were recorded for this clone. The read terminates 3 residues before the CDR3 end, so the remaining end is supplied by the germline J gene. This chain connects TRBV20-1 to TRBJ1-2; 8 nucleotides agree with TRBD1. Per the germline V gene, CDR1 is DFQATT and CDR2 is SNEGSKA (reference sequence). The CDR3 contains 15 residues. The V gene end was trimmed by 6 bases and the J gene end by 6 bases; junction bases not matched to a gene: 15. CDR3 bases read: TGCAGTGCCAGGACAGGGCTTCGTTTAAGGGATGGC. Protein product: CSARTGLRLRDG. The full CDR3 sequence reads CSARTGLRLRDGYTF.